This T cell receptor (beta chain) was obtained from a study of cytomegalovirus exposure and HLA in healthy donors. Study findings and constraints: The majority of CMV-associated TCR beta chains were reported as apparently HLA-restricted in a later analysis. TCR beta V- and J-gene trimming, according to a later analysis, was linked to a missense DCLRE1C variant.

Amplification used 60 Vbeta primers and 13 Jbeta primers. Sequenced by immunoSEQ multiplex PCR; TCRdb stores in-frame clones only, minus some. The table records 150,000 to 200,000 clones, around three quarters of them present only once. The CDR3 has 15 amino acids. The germline gives CDR1 SGHTA, CDR2 FQGNSA. V lost 7 bases and J lost 1, with 16 bases in between. Worth noting for this clone: No antigen is known for it.

The sequencing sample was made of PBMCs. This receptor was taken from a boy under 18 in good health and CMV-seronegative. V usage is TRBV7-2 and J usage is TRBJ1-1, with D hard to call. The CDR3 sequence: CASTRRRGTNTEAFF. CDR3 nucleotide sequence: TGTGCCAGCACCCGCCGCCGGGGAACGAACACTGAAGCTTTCTTT.